This note documents a single TCR beta chain sequence. No antigen is known for it. A much larger clone differs by one base, so this may be a read error. Libraries were made using 5' RACE. Sequencer: Illumina HiSeq 2500. The second PCR ran for about 7 to 11 cycles and used a J-beta primer mix along with a sample-barcoded 5' primer. A unique molecular identifier was introduced onto each TCR beta cDNA molecule by a template-switch 5' adaptor carrying 12 random nucleotides. Each sample yielded at least 2.5 million CDR3-containing paired-end reads. All of the RNA was converted into first-strand cDNA using the Mint cDNA synthesis kit, with a TRBC-specific oligonucleotide serving as the primer. Following uracil-DNA glycosylase treatment, a first 18-cycle PCR with universal primers M1SS and BC2_uni_R was performed on all cDNA. In the authors' own workflow: Normalization of each sample was performed by random selection of 1 million high-quality reads, each carrying a distinct molecular identifier. Reads with shared molecular identifiers were discarded instead of being binned into consensus sequences. CDR3 identification, clonotype clustering and error correction used MiTCR with a Q25 quality threshold and the strictest error-elimination algorithm. A nonparametric unseen species model with Euler transformation was used to estimate lower-bound total TCR beta diversity. The public sequencing data were trimmed at Q25 with fastp and processed into clonotypes with MiXCR by TCRdb, which kept only in-frame beta chains. Each CDR3 protein appears once, grouped with its most common genes and DNA. TCRdb's processing, not the study's, gives the V and J calls here. The sample contains some 1.5 million distinct CDR3 sequences, under 30% of them found a single time. The ten top clones hold 7.7% of the sample.

V trim: 6 bases; J trim: 0 bases; unmatched bases: 5. Per the germline V gene, MNHEY is the CDR1 and SVGAGI is the CDR2. The CDR3 holds 14 amino acids from the cysteine to the phenylalanine. The DNA shown is the 42-base CDR3, in frame from base 1. These data belong to a study of blood T cells in healthy people across ages (dated by TCRdb to the mid-2010s). Context from the whole study: Template switching captured roughly one uniquely barcoded TCR beta cDNA molecule per two T cells in model experiments. Two additional independent replicas of 1 million unique cDNA reads from the same blood draw were analyzed for two donors (one aged 18 to 30 and one aged 80 or older). To track age-related changes in TCR beta repertoire diversity, the study relied on deep sequencing normalized with unique cDNA molecular identifiers. The donors were divided into four age groups: young (average around 17 years), middle-aged (under 40), aged (around 59) and long-lived (approximately 74). Donors of different ages were randomly distributed across sequencing lanes to avoid experimental bias.

Systemically healthy Caucasian individuals from Russia, 39 in total and aged roughly 6 to 95 years, were included as donors. Each donor gave 8 to 10 milliliters of peripheral blood, drawn into EDTA-treated Vacutainer tubes. Ficoll-Paque density-gradient centrifugation was used to isolate PBMCs, with at least 7 million per sample. Total RNA, at least 6 micrograms per sample, was extracted from PBMCs with Trizol reagent. For every donor, flow cytometry on a PBMC aliquot measured the percentage of naive CD45RAhigh/CD27high T cells. Study-level results and caveats: Because the CMV infection status of the donors was unknown, age-related changes in expanded clonotypes may potentially have been confounded. Estimates of total diversity from one million sequenced T cells were regarded as lower bounds and underestimates. Bulk unsorted PBMC profiling prevented conclusive comparison of naive and antigen-experienced compartments. Compared with the aged group, the long-lived group had more naive CD4+ T cells, fewer expanded clones and increased TCR diversity, a pattern suggesting age selection. Observed TCR beta diversity per million T cells fell roughly linearly with age, and a significant reduction was already apparent by age about 36. The percentage of naive T cells measured by flow cytometry correlated strongly with observed TCR beta diversity.

Sequenced: blood. In this chain, TRBV6-5 is recombined with TRBJ2-7; TRBD2 lines up with 7 middle nucleotides. This TCR derives from a woman in her twenties or thirties in good health. The bases read TGTGCCAGCAGGGGGTCTAGCGGCTCCTACGAGCAGTACTTC. This translates into CASRGSSGSYEQYF.